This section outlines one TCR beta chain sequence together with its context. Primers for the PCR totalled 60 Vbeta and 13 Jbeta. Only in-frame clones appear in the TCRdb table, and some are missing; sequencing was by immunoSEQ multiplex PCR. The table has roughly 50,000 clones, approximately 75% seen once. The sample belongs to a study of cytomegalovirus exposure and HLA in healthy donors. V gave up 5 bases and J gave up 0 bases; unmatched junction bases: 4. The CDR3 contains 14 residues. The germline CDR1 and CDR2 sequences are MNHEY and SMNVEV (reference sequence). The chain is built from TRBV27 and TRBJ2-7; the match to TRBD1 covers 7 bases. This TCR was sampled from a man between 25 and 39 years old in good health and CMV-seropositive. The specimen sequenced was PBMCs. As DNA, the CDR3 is TGTGCCAGCAGTAGGGACAGAAACTCCTACGAGCAGTACTTC. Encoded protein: CASSRDRNSYEQYF.